These 18 T cell receptor beta chains came from one sample sequenced in a study of shared clonotypes between healthy human individuals. Data came from immunoSEQ multiplex PCR; TCRdb stores just in-frame clones and leaves some out. In the table there are 550,000 to 850,000 clones, around 77% of which are singletons. Sequencing input: memory CD4+ T cells sorted from blood. As for subset: CD45RA-negative fraction. These receptor sequences come from a woman aged 30 to 39 in good health.

This CDR3 reads CASSLGPPSSTYNEQFF. The CDR3 nucleotides are TGTGCCAGCAGCTTAGGCCCCCCTAGCTCTACATACAATGAGCAGTTCTTC. This chain links TRBV5-6 with TRBJ2-1; tentatively, D is TRBD2 (5 bases). Trimming took 2 bases from V and 4 from J, leaving 19 bases between them. The CDR3 loop spans 17 amino acids. Germline-derived CDR1 and CDR2 are SGHDT and YYEEEE.

V gene TRBV5-1 combines with J gene TRBJ1-2, with D possibly matching TRBD1 (6 bases). V was clipped by 4 bases and J by 1 base, with 8 bases between them. CDR3 length: 13 amino acids. Germline lookup yields CDR1 SGHRS and CDR2 YFSETQ. CDR3 DNA sequence: TGCGCCAGCAGCAGGACAGTTAACTATGGCTACACCTTC. It encodes CASSRTVNYGYTF. Filled out from reference TRBV5-1 and TRBJ1-2, the complete variable domain reads KAGVTQTPRYLIKTRGQQVTLSCSPISGHRSVSWYQQTPGQGLQFLFEYFSETQRNKGNFPGRFSGRQFSNSRSEMNVSTLELGDSALYLCASSRTVNYGYTFGSGTRLTVV.

The chain has TRBV14 and TRBJ1-2; 8 nucleotides line up with TRBD1. Germline trimming cut 4 bases from V and 7 bases from J; bases unmatched to any gene: 8. The CDR3 totals 14 residues. CDR1 and CDR2 from the germline V gene are SGHDN and FVKESK. The CDR3 DNA reads TGTGCCAGCAGCCGGACAGGGAGTTTGGGTGGCTACACCTTC. It encodes CASSRTGSLGGYTF.

The rearrangement links TRBV7-9 to TRBJ2-3, with 11 bases aligning to TRBD1. The CDR3 totals 16 residues. The germline gives CDR1 SEHNR, CDR2 FQNEAQ (reference sequence). V lost 6 bases to trimming and J lost 3 bases; unmatched junction nucleotides: 8. In DNA form, the CDR3 reads TGTGCCAGCAGATCGCCGGGGACAGGGGGGACAGATACGCAGTATTTT. As protein: CASRSPGTGGTDTQYF.

The chain carries TRBV29-1 and TRBJ2-3, with 8 bases that match TRBD2. Per germline, CDR1 SQVTM and CDR2 ANQGSEA. This CDR3 has 16 residues. The J segment lost 3 bases and the V segment lost 5 bases, leaving 13 bases of the junction unmatched. This CDR3 is CSVTHQRGQTTDTQYF. For the CDR3, the DNA is TGCAGCGTTACCCATCAGCGGGGGCAAACGACAGATACGCAGTATTTT.

The gene calls are TRBV7-9 and TRBJ1-5, with a possible D match to TRBD1 (5 bases). The CDR3 is made up of 18 amino acids. Germline CDR1 SEHNR, CDR2 FQNEAQ (reference sequence). V was pared by 5 bases and J by 0 bases, with 20 bases between. The CDR3 is CASSGTTATTNSNQPQHF. CDR3 DNA: TGTGCCAGCAGCGGAACGACAGCTACCACGAATAGCAATCAGCCCCAGCATTTT.

This clone has a count of ten or more. This chain joins TRBV5-1 and TRBJ1-1; D unclear. Trimming shortened V by 1 base and J by 7 bases, and 11 bases separated the two germline ends. This CDR3 is built from 13 residues. In germline, CDR1 is SGHRS, CDR2 YFSETQ. The CDR3 sequence: CASSLNRFGEAFF. The CDR3 nucleotides are TGCGCCAGCAGCTTGAACCGCTTCGGTGAAGCTTTCTTT.

Only one count was recorded for this clone. One junction end does not reproduce the germline sequence, and a read error may be involved. The DNA for the CDR3 is TGTGCCAGCCGCAACCCCCTTCCGACAGGGGCCCCGGACTTC. This encodes CASRNPLPTGAPDF. This chain joins TRBV28 and TRBJ2-4; 8 bases are shared with TRBD1. The CDR3 runs 14 residues. The germline gives CDR1 MDHEN, CDR2 SYDVKM.

The chain employs TRBV5-8 and TRBJ2-7, with D possibly being TRBD2 (7 bases). Trimming shortened V by 0 bases and J by 1 base, and 11 bases separated the two germline ends. The germline V gene encodes CDR1 SGHTS and CDR2 YDEGEE. The CDR3 totals 15 residues. The CDR3 bases are TGTGCCAGCAGCTTGGTGGGAGGGGGGTCCTACGAGCAGTACTTC. Its protein is CASSLVGGGSYEQYF.

The V and J genes are TRBV4-1 and TRBJ1-2, with D possibly being TRBD1 (6 bases). Deletions cut 1 base from V and 0 bases from J, with 15 bases between. Germline assignment: CDR1 MGHRA and CDR2 YSYEKL. This CDR3 is 17 amino acids long. The chain's CDR3 is CASSQVGGQSTNYGYTF. CDR3 sequence (DNA): TGCGCCAGCAGCCAAGTTGGAGGACAGTCCACTAACTATGGCTACACCTTC.

The chain couples TRBV28 to TRBJ1-2; D call uncertain. Germline lookup yields CDR1 MDHEN and CDR2 SYDVKM. There are 15 residues in the CDR3. Deletions cut 5 bases from V and 5 bases from J, with 18 bases between. This chain's CDR3 is CASSLDVLEGYGYTF. The CDR3, as DNA: TGTGCCAGCAGTCTCGACGTTCTCGAGGGATATGGCTACACCTTC.

The CDR3 region is CASSIKRGPNTEAFF. DNA for the CDR3: TGTGCCAGTAGTATAAAGCGGGGGCCGAACACTGAAGCTTTCTTT. This chain joins TRBV19 and TRBJ1-1; perhaps TRBD1 as D (6 bases). This CDR3 comprises 15 residues. V dropped 2 bases and J dropped 1 base, with 11 bases sitting between them. CDR1 is LNHDA and CDR2 is SQIVND in the germline V gene (reference sequence).

To note about this clone: This sample includes further DNA sequences coding for the same CDR3. The chain has TRBV11-2 and TRBJ1-2, with no clear D. This CDR3 spans 13 amino acids. Germline lookup yields CDR1 SGHAT and CDR2 FQNNGV. Trimming pared 3 bases from V and 4 bases from J, leaving 9 bases between. The CDR3 nucleotides read TGTGCCAGCAGCTTCCCAGGAGTCTATGGCTACACCTTC. Amino acid sequence: CASSFPGVYGYTF.

This rearrangement joins TRBV11-2 to TRBJ2-1, with 7 bases aligning to TRBD2. The V segment lost 2 bases and the J segment 9 bases; nucleotides outside the gene matches: 10. The CDR3 loop spans 15 amino acids. Germline-derived CDR1 and CDR2 are SGHAT and FQNNGV. For the CDR3, the DNA is TGTGCCAGCAGCTTAAGTGGGACTACGTCGAGTGAGCAGTTCTTC. Protein: CASSLSGTTSSEQFF.

The sample holds many counts of this clone. This chain connects TRBV28 to TRBJ2-7; D may be TRBD2 (5 bases). V lost 5 bases to trimming and J lost 3 bases, with 11 bases between them. The CDR3 is 13 amino acids. CDR1 is MDHEN, CDR2 SYDVKM, per germline. The CDR3 sequence is CASSTGFHYEQYF. The CDR3 DNA is TGTGCCAGCAGTACGGGGTTTCACTACGAGCAGTACTTC.

The chain is built from TRBV7-8 and TRBJ1-5; possibly TRBD1 for D (5 bases). V was cut by 7 bases and J by 0 bases, with 13 bases left in between. The CDR3 is made up of 15 amino acids. Germline CDR1 and CDR2: SGHVS and FQNEAQ. The CDR3 protein is CASNPLGASNQPQHF. CDR3 nucleotide sequence: TGTGCCAGCAACCCTCTAGGGGCTAGCAATCAGCCCCAGCATTTT.

The chain uses TRBV6-6 and TRBJ2-2, with 8 positions matching TRBD1. CDR3 length: 14 amino acids. J gave up 0 bases and V 7 bases, and 1 base lay outside the gene matches. Germline loops: CDR1 MNHNY, CDR2 SVGAGI (reference sequence). DNA of the CDR3: TGTGCCAGCAAGGGACAGGCGAACACCGGGGAGCTGTTTTTT. Encoded protein: CASKGQANTGELFF.

The chain links TRBV6-6 to TRBJ2-5, with TRBD2 identical over 8 bases. The CDR3 extends over 15 amino acids. Germline values: CDR1 MNHNY, CDR2 SVGAGI (reference sequence). Germline trimming cut 2 bases from V and 3 bases from J; bases unmatched to any gene: 5. CDR3 loop: CASSYSGAGEETQYF. CDR3 nucleotides: TGTGCCAGCAGTTACAGTGGAGCGGGAGAAGAGACCCAGTACTTC.